This passage covers 15 T cell receptor beta chains from one sample sequenced in a study of early T cells in non-severe SARS-CoV-2 infection listed by TCRdb under 2021. The library was made by 5' RACE. These reads were obtained on a NextSeq 500. TCRdb reprocessed the public reads (quality trimming at Q25 with fastp, clone calling with MiXCR) and kept in-frame beta chains. All rows with the same CDR3 protein become a single entry with the most common DNA and genes. The sample table holds 55,000 to 70,000 distinct CDR3 sequences, of which 10% to 15% were seen once. The ten largest clones add up to 4.5% to 6% of the sample. Sequenced material: whole blood. The receptors shown here come from an adult who was a healthcare worker with PCR-confirmed SARS-CoV-2 infection or an uninfected control (not recorded which).

This clonotype was detected only a few times. CDR3 in DNA: TGTGCCAGCAGCAGGGGACCGAGCACAGATACGCAGTATTTT. Residues: CASSRGPSTDTQYF. The gene calls are TRBV7-6 and TRBJ2-3; D assignment may be TRBD1 or TRBD2 (5 bases each). Trimming took off 5 bases at V and 0 bases at J, with 9 bases between the two ends. Germline V gene lookup returns CDR1 SGHVS and CDR2 FNYEAQ. CDR3 length equals 14 residues.

The J gene is TRBJ2-3, the V gene TRBV6-5; 9 nucleotides line up with TRBD2. The CDR3 consists of 16 residues. Germline V gene data show CDR1 as MNHEY and CDR2 as SVGAGI. The trim removed 2 bases at V and 4 bases at J, leaving 7 bases unmatched. The DNA of the CDR3 is TGTGCCAGCAGTTACCGCCGGGCGGGGGGGCCAGATACGCAGTATTTT. This encodes CASSYRRAGGPDTQYF.

This clonotype was observed a few times. This chain links TRBV12-3 or TRBV12-4 with TRBJ1-6, with D possibly matching TRBD1 (5 bases). The length of the CDR3 is 15 residues. The V gene lost 3 bases and the J gene lost 7 bases, with 13 bases spanning the gap. The CDR3 here is CASSFSLAGNSPLHF. The CDR3 nucleotides are TGTGCCAGCAGTTTTTCCCTCGCAGGGAATTCACCCCTCCACTTT.

The CDR3 DNA follows: TGTGCCAGCAGTTACGTCGGGCGGGCAGACCAAGAGACCCAGTACTTC. Translation: CASSYVGRADQETQYF. The chain couples TRBV6-6 to TRBJ2-5; D might be TRBD2 (5 bases). V lost 2 bases to trimming and J lost 0 bases, with 13 bases between them. This CDR3 spans 16 amino acids. The germline CDR1 and CDR2 sequences are MNHNY and SVGAGI (reference sequence).

The chain uses TRBV7-3 and TRBJ2-2, with D maybe TRBD2 (6 bases). V was cut by 2 bases and J by 4 bases, with 20 bases left in between. In germline, CDR1 is SGHTA, CDR2 FQGTGA. The CDR3 consists of 18 residues. The CDR3 is CASSLGGTHGSGTGELFF. CDR3 DNA sequence: TGTGCCAGCAGCTTAGGGGGGACTCACGGTAGTGGCACCGGGGAGCTGTTTTTT.

This clonotype showed up just a few times. The chain has TRBV29-1 and TRBJ1-1; D gene uncertain. CDR3 size: 13 residues. Trimming took off 4 bases at V and 0 bases at J, with 9 bases between the two ends. Germline CDR1 is SQVTM and CDR2 is ANQGSEA. The chain's CDR3 is CSVVHSVNTEAFF. In nucleotides, the CDR3 is TGCAGCGTTGTTCACAGTGTGAACACTGAAGCTTTCTTT.

There are a few counts of this clonotype. The chain joins TRBV19 to TRBJ2-2, with 9 bases identical to TRBD1. J gave up 6 bases and V 7 bases, and 12 bases lay outside the gene matches. The CDR3 consists of 16 residues. CDR1 is LNHDA and CDR2 is SQIVND in the germline V gene (reference sequence). The CDR3 DNA follows: TGTGCCAGTACAGTCAGACAGGGGGTGTCGTCCGGGGAGCTGTTTTTT. Protein: CASTVRQGVSSGELFF.

The chain carries TRBV15 and TRBJ2-2; 7 positions match TRBD1. J lost 6 bases, V lost 9 bases, and 4 bases had no gene match. The V gene's germline CDR1 is LNHNV and CDR2 YYDKDF (reference sequence). The length of the CDR3 is 12 residues. CDR3 DNA sequence: TGTGCCACAAGACAGGGTGCCGGGGAGCTGTTTTTT. Translating gives CATRQGAGELFF.

This clonotype was picked up a small number of times. The rearrangement uses TRBV28 and TRBJ2-5, with 7 bases lining up with TRBD1. V lost 5 bases and J lost 5; bases outside the gene matches: 8. The CDR3 extends over 14 amino acids. Germline V gives CDR1 MDHEN, CDR2 SYDVKM. CDR3 in amino acids: CASSARQGGETQYF. CDR3 DNA sequence: TGTGCCAGCAGTGCCAGACAGGGCGGCGAGACCCAGTACTTC. Looking up the rest from reference TRBV28 and TRBJ2-5 gives the full variable domain: DVKVTQSSRYLVKRTGEKVFLECVQDMDHENMFWYRQDPGLGLRLIYFSYDVKMKEKGDIPEGYSVSREKKERFSLILESASTNQTSMYLCASSARQGGETQYFGPGTRLLVL.

This clonotype came up a few times. The gene calls are TRBV7-2 and TRBJ2-3; TRBD1 is a possible D gene (5 bases). The CDR3 runs 12 residues. Germline-derived CDR1 and CDR2 are SGHTA and FQGNSA. Trimming cost V 3 bases and J 12 bases, with 13 bases left between them. The DNA of the CDR3 is TGTGCCAGCAGCTTGGAAGACAGAGGACAGTATTTT. It yields the protein CASSLEDRGQYF. Complete variable domain (other parts from reference TRBV7-2 and TRBJ2-3): GAGVSQSPSNKVTEKGKDVELRCDPISGHTALYWYRQSLGQGLEFLIYFQGNSAPDKSGLPSDRFSAERTGGSVSTLTIQRTQQEDSAVYLCASSLEDRGQYFGPGTRLTVL.

The table lists this clonotype with many counts. The V gene is TRBV11-3, the J gene TRBJ2-2, with TRBD2 as a possible D gene (6 bases). The V and J ends lost 4 bases and 2 bases respectively, with 14 bases between them. This CDR3 has 16 amino acids. Germline CDR1 and CDR2: SGHNT and YENEEA. CDR3 sequence (DNA): TGTGCCAGCAGCTCCCTGGGGGGAAAAAACACCGGGGAGCTGTTTTTT. Translating gives CASSSLGGKNTGELFF.

V is TRBV12-3 or TRBV12-4 and J is TRBJ2-2; TRBD1 is a possible D gene (6 bases). Trimming pared 5 bases from V and 7 bases from J, leaving 11 bases between. The length of the CDR3 is 13 residues. Written as DNA, the CDR3 is TGTGCCAGCAGTGGTACAGGGCGCGGGGAGCTGTTTTTT. Amino acids: CASSGTGRGELFF.

V usage is TRBV20-1 and J usage is TRBJ2-3, with TRBD2 identical over 10 bases. The CDR3 is made up of 18 amino acids. Trimming removed 0 bases from V and 4 bases from J; junction bases left unmatched: 13. Germline V gives CDR1 DFQATT, CDR2 SNEGSKA (reference sequence). CDR3 in DNA: TGCAGTGCTAGAGACCCAGGGAAGCGGGGGGGCGATTCAGATACGCAGTATTTT. Translated, it gives CSARDPGKRGGDSDTQYF.

J is TRBJ1-4 and V is TRBV18; D uncertain. Germline loops: CDR1 KGHSH, CDR2 LQKENI. Between the trimmed V and J ends, which lost 6 bases and 8 bases, there was a span of 7 bases. The CDR3 covers 11 residues. CDR3 nucleotide sequence: TGTGCCAGCTCTGATGGGGAAAAACTGTTTTTT. Its protein product is CASSDGEKLFF. The whole variable domain, filled in from reference TRBV18 and TRBJ1-4, reads NAGVMQNPRHLVRRRGQEARLRCSPMKGHSHVYWYRQLPEEGLKFMVYLQKENIIDESGMPKERFSAEFPKEGPSILRIQQVVRGDSAAYFCASSDGEKLFFGSGTQLSVL.

The V call is TRBV9, the J call TRBJ2-3; tentative D call: TRBD1 (5 bases). The germline V and J ends were trimmed by 0 bases and 3 bases, with 5 bases remaining between them. This CDR3 spans 13 amino acids. CDR1 and CDR2 from the germline V gene are SGDLS and YYNGEE. CDR3 in DNA: TGTGCCAGCAGCGTAGGGACAACAGATACGCAGTATTTT. Protein sequence: CASSVGTTDTQYF.